The 29 T cell receptor beta chains presented below share a single source sample, sequenced in a study of T cells in narcolepsy. TCRdb's copy holds only in-frame clones and misses some; the assay was immunoSEQ multiplex PCR. The sample holds approximately 25,000 clones; 81% are singletons and the top ten take approximately 0.98%. Sequenced sample: memory (CD45RA-) CD4+ T cells from blood. These receptors all come from a human donor in good health.

In DNA form, the CDR3 reads TGTGCCAGCTCACCACCCCGGGGTAGCGGGAGAAGTTCCCAGTACTTC. Protein product: CASSPPRGSGRSSQYF. The chain employs TRBV18 and TRBJ2-5, with TRBD2 identical over 9 bases. Germline trimming cut 0 bases from V and 9 bases from J; bases unmatched to any gene: 11. This CDR3 has 16 amino acids. Germline CDR1 is KGHSH and CDR2 is LQKENI. Full variable domain (missing parts from reference TRBV18 and TRBJ2-5): NAGVMQNPRHLVRRRGQEARLRCSPMKGHSHVYWYRQLPEEGLKFMVYLQKENIIDESGMPKERFSAEFPKEGPSILRIQQVVRGDSAAYFCASSPPRGSGRSSQYFGPGTRLLVL.

V and J are TRBV9 and TRBJ2-1, with TRBD1 as a possible D gene (6 bases). The CDR3 contains 14 residues. Germline-derived CDR1 and CDR2 are SGDLS and YYNGEE. Deletions cut 6 bases from V and 7 bases from J, with 17 bases between. The CDR3 DNA follows: TGTGCCAGCACCCCCCTCCTGGGGGCTAATGAGCAGTTCTTC. It encodes CASTPLLGANEQFF.

V is TRBV5-4 and J is TRBJ2-5; the D gene is possibly TRBD1 (5 bases). The CDR3 consists of 15 residues. CDR1 and CDR2 from the germline V gene are SGHNT and YYREEE (reference sequence). The V end lost 2 bases, the J end lost 2 bases, and 13 bases lay between the germline ends. The CDR3 sequence is CASSLDQGRQETQYF. The DNA for the CDR3 is TGTGCCAGCAGCTTAGACCAGGGCAGGCAAGAGACCCAGTACTTC. The whole variable domain, filled in from reference TRBV5-4 and TRBJ2-5, reads ETGVTQSPTHLIKTRGQQVTLRCSSQSGHNTVSWYQQALGQGPQFIFQYYREEENGRGNFPPRFSGLQFPNYSSELNVNALELDDSALYLCASSLDQGRQETQYFGPGTRLLVL.

The V and J genes are TRBV5-4 and TRBJ2-5, with 11 positions matching TRBD2. The CDR3 consists of 15 residues. Looked up from germline, CDR1 is SGHNT and CDR2 is YYREEE (reference sequence). Trimming cost V 6 bases and J 5 bases; bases outside gene matches: 9. CDR3 DNA: TGTGCCAGCACCATAGCGGGGGGGCCGACGGAGACCCAGTACTTC. Protein sequence: CASTIAGGPTETQYF.

The rearrangement uses TRBV6-5 and TRBJ2-1, with D tentatively TRBD2 (5 bases). CDR3 length: 13 residues. Trimming took 5 bases from V and 7 from J, leaving 12 bases between them. The germline CDR1 and CDR2 sequences are MNHEY and SVGAGI. The CDR3 is CASSAIRGNEQFF. The CDR3 coding sequence is TGTGCCAGCAGTGCAATCCGGGGTAATGAGCAGTTCTTC.

The gene calls are TRBV4-1 and TRBJ2-1; 13 bases match TRBD2. V was pared by 1 base and J by 6 bases, with 9 bases of the junction left unmatched. This CDR3 region has 18 residues. The V gene's germline CDR1 is MGHRA and CDR2 YSYEKL. CDR3 region: CASSQVPETSGRTNEQFF. The CDR3 DNA reads as TGCGCCAGCAGCCAAGTCCCGGAGACTAGCGGGAGGACCAATGAGCAGTTCTTC.

The chain links TRBV7-9 to TRBJ2-1; a possible D gene is TRBD2 (5 bases). This CDR3 has 13 amino acids. The ends were cut back, 5 bases at V and 3 bases at J, with 8 bases in the middle. Germline V gene sequence: CDR1 SEHNR, CDR2 FQNEAQ (reference sequence). CDR3 in DNA: TGTGCCAGCAGCCTTGGGAGCTACAATGAGCAGTTCTTC. Translation gives CASSLGSYNEQFF.

The V and J genes are TRBV30 and TRBJ1-2; perhaps TRBD1 as D (5 bases). Germline V gene lookup returns CDR1 GTSNPN and CDR2 SVGIG (reference sequence). The CDR3 totals 13 residues. The DNA of the CDR3 is TGTGCATCGGTGAGGGGAATGAACTATGGCTACACCTTC. Its protein is CASVRGMNYGYTF.

V gene TRBV19 combines with J gene TRBJ2-1; 12 positions match TRBD2. The CDR3 covers 15 residues. J lost 8 bases, V lost 6 bases, and 8 bases had no gene match. Germline values: CDR1 LNHDA, CDR2 SQIVND (reference sequence). CDR3 region: CASRPTSGSVDEQFF. The DNA for the CDR3 is TGTGCCAGTAGGCCGACTAGCGGGAGTGTGGATGAGCAGTTCTTC.

The CDR3 sequence: CASRGTTQETQYF. As DNA, the CDR3 is TGTGCCAGCAGGGGGACCACGCAAGAGACCCAGTACTTC. J is TRBJ2-5 and V is TRBV6-1; D tentatively fits TRBD1 or TRBD2 (5 bases each). The CDR3 runs 13 residues. Trimming left V 6 bases short and J 2 bases short, with 10 bases between. CDR1 and CDR2 (germline): MNHNS, SASEGT.

A single count supports this clone. This chain joins TRBV19 and TRBJ2-7, with D maybe TRBD1 (6 bases). Trimming took off 4 bases at V and 3 bases at J, with 13 bases between the two ends. Germline V gene lookup returns CDR1 LNHDA and CDR2 SQIVND (reference sequence). This CDR3 contains 14 residues. Written as DNA, the CDR3 is TGTGCCAGTAGTAAAGAGTTCAGGGGCTACGAGCAGTACTTC. Translated: CASSKEFRGYEQYF.

The chain employs TRBV5-1 and TRBJ2-6, with TRBD1 matching over 11 bases. The CDR3 is 21 amino acids. The germline V gene encodes CDR1 SGHRS and CDR2 YFSETQ. V shed 4 bases and J 2 bases; nucleotides not matched to a gene: 17. The CDR3 region is CASSHRTNPGQGVPGANVLTF. CDR3 DNA sequence: TGCGCCAGCAGCCACCGTACAAATCCGGGACAGGGGGTGCCTGGGGCCAACGTCCTGACTTTC.

This chain uses TRBV9 with TRBJ1-2; D is possibly TRBD1 (5 bases). V was shortened by 0 bases and J by 5 bases, with 14 bases between the two germline ends. Per germline, CDR1 SGDLS and CDR2 YYNGEE. CDR3 length: 15 amino acids. CDR3 in amino acids: CASSVAAGRGYGYTF. In DNA form, the CDR3 reads TGTGCCAGCAGCGTAGCCGCAGGGCGTGGGTATGGCTACACCTTC.

The J gene is TRBJ2-5, the V gene TRBV28, with D perhaps assigned TRBD1 or TRBD2 (5 bases each). Germline assignment: CDR1 MDHEN and CDR2 SYDVKM. The CDR3 length is 17 residues. Trimming took 5 bases from V and 5 from J, leaving 24 bases between them. As DNA, the CDR3 is TGTGCCAGCAGTGCTCCTTCAGTGGGGGTAGGCAGGGAGACCCAGTACTTC. Its protein is CASSAPSVGVGRETQYF.

The chain couples TRBV5-1 to TRBJ2-1, with 9 positions matching TRBD2. The ends lost 3 bases at V and 0 bases at J; junction bases unmatched: 1. Germline V gene lookup returns CDR1 SGHRS and CDR2 YFSETQ. This CDR3 is 15 amino acids long. CDR3 DNA sequence: TGCGCCAGCAGCTCTAGCGGGACCTCCTACAATGAGCAGTTCTTC. Translating gives CASSSSGTSYNEQFF. Drawing the rest from reference TRBV5-1 and TRBJ2-1, the complete variable domain is KAGVTQTPRYLIKTRGQQVTLSCSPISGHRSVSWYQQTPGQGLQFLFEYFSETQRNKGNFPGRFSGRQFSNSRSEMNVSTLELGDSALYLCASSSSGTSYNEQFFGPGTRLTVL.

V gene TRBV6-1 combines with J gene TRBJ2-5, with D uncertain. Trimming took off 5 bases at V and 2 bases at J, with 9 bases between the two ends. In germline, CDR1 is MNHNS, CDR2 SASEGT. The CDR3 length is 13 residues. CDR3 sequence: CASSTLTQETQYF. The CDR3, as DNA: TGTGCCAGCAGTACCCTGACACAAGAGACCCAGTACTTC.

The sample holds one count of this clone. V is TRBV10-3 and J is TRBJ2-1, with TRBD2 matching 7 bases. Germline V gene lookup returns CDR1 ENHRY and CDR2 SYGVKD. The J segment lost 2 bases and the V segment lost 10 bases, leaving 5 bases of the junction unmatched. The CDR3 covers 13 residues. Here the CDR3 DNA reads TGTGCCACCTTCGGGGGGACCTACAATGAGCAGTTCTTC. It yields the protein CATFGGTYNEQFF.

The chain recombines TRBV9 with TRBJ1-6; D call uncertain. V dropped 1 base and J dropped 9 bases, with 11 bases sitting between them. Germline V CDR1 and CDR2: SGDLS, YYNGEE. CDR3 length: 14 residues. The CDR3 coding sequence is TGTGCCAGCAGCGTAAAAGGAGCTCCTTCACCCCTCCACTTT. It is translated as CASSVKGAPSPLHF.

The J gene is TRBJ2-7, the V gene TRBV23-1; D ambiguous. TRBV23-1 carries the ORF label, with uncertain function. V lost 1 base, J lost 1 base, and 5 bases lay in between. This CDR3 has 13 residues. CDR3 DNA sequence: TGCGCCAGCAGTCAATACGGGTCCTACGAGCAGTACTTC. It translates to CASSQYGSYEQYF.

This chain links TRBV6-6 with TRBJ2-1; weak D call: TRBD1 (6 bases). V was clipped by 0 bases and J by 4 bases, with 13 bases between them. CDR1 is MNHNY and CDR2 is SVGAGI in the germline V gene (reference sequence). The CDR3 spans 16 residues. The CDR3 loop reads CASSYSTRTAYNEQFF. DNA of the CDR3: TGTGCCAGCAGTTACTCGACCCGGACAGCTTACAATGAGCAGTTCTTC.

The gene calls are TRBV5-3 and TRBJ1-5; TRBD1 matches 7 bases. TRBV5-3 belongs to the ORF category, with a function that is uncertain. The CDR3 consists of 18 residues. Germline trimming cut 4 bases from V and 0 bases from J; bases unmatched to any gene: 13. The CDR3 bases are TGTGCCAGAAGCCCTAAGCACCGGGACAGCCATAGCAATCAGCCCCAGCATTTT. Translated, it gives CARSPKHRDSHSNQPQHF.

The chain combines TRBV19 with TRBJ1-5, with D possibly matching TRBD1 (5 bases). The CDR3 runs 13 residues. The V gene lost 6 bases and the J gene lost 4 bases, with 10 bases spanning the gap. CDR1 is LNHDA, CDR2 SQIVND, per germline (reference sequence). Written as DNA, the CDR3 is TGTGCCAGTAGGTTCGGGGGTAATCAGCCCCAGCATTTT. This codes for CASRFGGNQPQHF.

The V gene is TRBV2, the J gene TRBJ2-7; tentative D call: TRBD1 (6 bases). CDR1 is SNHLY, CDR2 FYNNEI, per germline. V was clipped by 3 bases and J by 5 bases, with 11 bases between them. CDR3 length: 13 residues. The DNA for the CDR3 is TGTGCCAGCAGTGATAACAGGGCCCACGAGCAGTACTTC. It codes for CASSDNRAHEQYF.

The chain couples TRBV7-8 to TRBJ1-1, with D possibly matching TRBD1 (5 bases). V was pared by 5 bases and J by 1 base, with 20 bases between. CDR1 and CDR2 from the germline V gene are SGHVS and FQNEAQ. This CDR3 comprises 17 residues. CDR3 residues: CASSLRPGQGRNTEAFF. The DNA of the CDR3 is TGTGCCAGCAGCCTCAGGCCGGGGCAGGGAAGGAACACTGAAGCTTTCTTT.

The CDR3 DNA sequence: TGTGCCAGCAGCCAGACTAGCGTTACGATCAATGAGCAGTTCTTC. Translated: CASSQTSVTINEQFF. The J gene is TRBJ2-1, the V gene TRBV9, with TRBD2 matching over 8 bases. Germline V gene lookup returns CDR1 SGDLS and CDR2 YYNGEE. The length of the CDR3 is 15 residues. V was pared by 4 bases and J by 6 bases, with 9 bases of the junction left unmatched.

The table lists this clone with a few counts. The gene calls are TRBV9 and TRBJ2-2; 12 bases line up with TRBD2. The CDR3 has 19 amino acids. Trimming took 0 bases from V and 2 from J; bases not matched to a gene: 8. Germline loops: CDR1 SGDLS, CDR2 YYNGEE. CDR3 nucleotide sequence: TGTGCCAGCAGCGTAGCCGGACTAGCGGGGCGATTTAACACCGGGGAGCTGTTTTTT. Translated, it gives CASSVAGLAGRFNTGELFF. The full variable domain, completed using reference TRBV9 and TRBJ2-2, is DSGVTQTPKHLITATGQRVTLRCSPRSGDLSVYWYQQSLDQGLQFLIQYYNGEERAKGNILERFSAQQFPDLHSELNLSSLELGDSALYFCASSVAGLAGRFNTGELFFGEGSRLTVL.

This clone was detected only a few times. V and J are TRBV2 and TRBJ1-1; D is uncertain. V was trimmed by 7 bases and J by 1 base, leaving 7 bases between them. CDR1 is SNHLY and CDR2 is FYNNEI in the germline V gene. The CDR3 totals 12 residues. In nucleotides, the CDR3 is TGTGCCAGCACCCAAGGGAACACTGAAGCTTTCTTT. Its translation is CASTQGNTEAFF.

The chain combines TRBV7-9 with TRBJ2-3; possible D gene TRBD2, 5 bases. CDR3 length: 15 amino acids. V was cut by 3 bases and J by 2 bases, with 12 bases left in between. The germline gives CDR1 SEHNR, CDR2 FQNEAQ (reference sequence). CDR3 in DNA: TGTGCCAGCAGCTTCACGGGGAAGCCCACAGATACGCAGTATTTT. It is translated as CASSFTGKPTDTQYF. Filled out from reference TRBV7-9 and TRBJ2-3, the complete variable domain reads DTGVSQNPRHKITKRGQNVTFRCDPISEHNRLYWYRQTLGQGPEFLTYFQNEAQLEKSRLLSDRFSAERPKGSFSTLEIQRTEQGDSAMYLCASSFTGKPTDTQYFGPGTRLTVL.

The rearrangement uses TRBV6-5 and TRBJ2-1, with unresolved D. V gave up 4 bases and J gave up 9 bases, with 10 bases separating them. The CDR3 runs to 12 residues. The germline V gene encodes CDR1 MNHEY and CDR2 SVGAGI. The CDR3 nucleotides are TGTGCCAGCAGTTCCCTGGGAAGTGAGCAGTTCTTC. Its protein product is CASSSLGSEQFF.